A selection of T cell receptor beta chains follows, all from one sample in a study of CD8+CD57+ T cells in acquired aplastic anemia. TCRdb re-called the reads with MiXCR, one entry per CDR3 protein. The repertoire holds about 180,000 distinct CDR3 sequences, about 47% seen once, with under 3.5% in the top ten. The sample comprised sorted CD4+, CD8+, or CD8+CD57+ T cells (not recorded which) from PBMCs. These receptors were obtained from a human donor in good health. The CDR3 runs from the conserved cysteine through the conserved F or W. The order of the fields is D gene, clone size, J gene, CDR3 length, V gene, CDR3 DNA, CDR3 protein. A D gene is named only where the DNA matches it firmly. The size field is filled for only some rows; it gives once, few, many or a size class.

NA few TRBJ2-7 15 TRBV7-9 TGTGCCAGCAGCTTAGCGCCCAGGGTGAACTACGAGCAGTACTTC CASSLAPRVNYEQYF
TRBD1 NA TRBJ1-5 13 TRBV12-3/TRBV12-4 TGTGCCAGCAGTACTTACAGGGGCCAGCCCCAGCATTTT CASSTYRGQPQHF
NA few TRBJ2-1 12 TRBV2 TGTGCCAGCTTAGCGGACTCGGATGAGCAGTTCTTC CASLADSDEQFF
TRBD2 NA TRBJ2-7 18 TRBV24-1 TGTGCCACCAGTGGTTTACCCGGGACTAGCGGGGCGACCTACGAGCAGTACTTC CATSGLPGTSGATYEQYF
TRBD1 NA TRBJ2-1 13 TRBV29-1 TGCAGCGTTAAAACAGGGGGAGCTAATGAGCAGTTCTTC CSVKTGGANEQFF
NA NA TRBJ2-7 14 TRBV6-2/TRBV6-3 TGTGCCAGCAGTTTGGGACTCGGAAACTACGAGCAGCACTTC CASSLGLGNYEQHF
NA many TRBJ1-4 15 TRBV20-1 TGCAGTGCTAGAGATGAACAAGGGCCTAATGAAAAACTGTTTTTT CSARDEQGPNEKLFF
NA many TRBJ2-5 12 TRBV29-1 TGCAGCGTTCCTTATGGGGCAAGGACCCAGTACTTC CSVPYGARTQYF
TRBD2 few TRBJ2-7 13 TRBV29-1 TGCAGCGCCGTTACGGGAGGTTCCTACGAGCAGTACTTC CSAVTGGSYEQYF
NA NA TRBJ2-1 14 TRBV24-1 TGTGCCACCAGTGATTTGAGGGGGTCGAATGAGCAGTTCTTC CATSDLRGSNEQFF
NA few TRBJ2-5 11 TRBV15 TGTGCCACCAGCAGAGAGGAGACCCAGTACTTC CATSREETQYF
TRBD1 NA TRBJ1-2 17 TRBV5-6 TGTGCCAGCAGCGGTCCAGCAGCTTGGACAGGGGAATATGGCTACACCTTC CASSGPAAWTGEYGYTF
TRBD2 many TRBJ2-7 15 TRBV9 TGTGCCAGCAGCCCGAGCGGGAGGGAATACATCGAGCAGTACTTC CASSPSGREYIEQYF
NA many TRBJ2-2 14 TRBV7-2 TGTGCCAGCAGCTCCAACAGGGTTGCCGGGGAGCTGTTTTTT CASSSNRVAGELFF
TRBD1 NA TRBJ2-1 16 TRBV24-1 TGTGCCACCAGTGAGTTTGGACAGGGCACCTACAATGAGCAGTTCTTC CATSEFGQGTYNEQFF
TRBD2 NA TRBJ2-2 15 TRBV27 TGTGCCAGCGGGAGGGAGCTTACGAACACCGGGGAGCTGTTTTTT CASGRELTNTGELFF
TRBD2 many TRBJ2-5 13 TRBV4-1 TGCGCCAGCAGCTGGCGGGAGTCAGAGACCCAGTACTTC CASSWRESETQYF
NA NA TRBJ2-3 14 TRBV15 TGTGCCACCAGCAGGGAACGCGGCACAGATACGCAGTATTTT CATSRERGTDTQYF
NA few TRBJ2-7 12 TRBV7-9 TGTGCCACCTCGGACACTACCTACGAGCAGTACTTC CATSDTTYEQYF
NA NA TRBJ2-3 13 TRBV28 TGTGCCAGCAGTTTAGGACGTTCAGATACGCAGTATTTT CASSLGRSDTQYF
TRBD1 many TRBJ1-1 16 TRBV5-1 TGCGCCAGCAGCTCTTCGACAGGGGGCACGAACACTGAAGCTTTCTTT CASSSSTGGTNTEAFF
NA NA TRBJ2-5 12 TRBV29-1 TGCAGCGTTGTAACGTACCAAGAGACCCAGTACTTC CSVVTYQETQYF
NA many TRBJ2-3 14 TRBV25-1 TGTGCCTCGAGGCGGGAACACGGCACAGATACGCAGTATTTT CASRREHGTDTQYF
NA many TRBJ2-3 13 TRBV7-2 TGTGCCAGCAGCTTTGCGGACACAGATACGCAGTATTTT CASSFADTDTQYF
NA NA TRBJ1-2 15 TRBV3-1 TGTGCCAGCAGCCAAGATTTTCAGGGAGCCTATGGCTACACCTTC CASSQDFQGAYGYTF
NA many TRBJ1-3 19 TRBV4-1 TGCGCCAGCAGCCAAGAGGGCAGGGGAGCCTCTTCGGACGGAAACACCATATATTTT CASSQEGRGASSDGNTIYF
NA NA TRBJ2-3 14 TRBV25-1 TGTGCCAGCAGCGTCAGACTGCACACAGATACGCAGTATTTT CASSVRLHTDTQYF
TRBD2 many TRBJ2-2 14 TRBV19 TGTGCCAGTAGTCGTAGCGGGAAAGTCGGGGAGCTGTTTTTT CASSRSGKVGELFF
NA NA TRBJ1-2 16 TRBV11-1 TGTGCCAGCACCAACCACGACGAGCAGCCAAACTATGGCTACACCTTC CASTNHDEQPNYGYTF
TRBD1 NA TRBJ2-7 14 TRBV19 TGTGCCAGCAGCGTAGGGGCAGGGGGCCGAGAGCAGTACTTC CASSVGAGGREQYF
TRBD1 few TRBJ2-6 17 TRBV24-1 TGTGCCACCAGTGATTACCCGGGACAGGGTGGGGCCAACGTCCTGACTTTC CATSDYPGQGGANVLTF
NA many TRBJ2-1 16 TRBV24-1 TGTGCCACCAGTGATTTGGGGAAAAGGGGATCGGATGAGCAGTTCTTC CATSDLGKRGSDEQFF
NA once TRBJ2-5 11 TRBV24-1 TGTGCCACCAGTGATTTTCGTCACGAGTACTTC CATSDFRHEYF